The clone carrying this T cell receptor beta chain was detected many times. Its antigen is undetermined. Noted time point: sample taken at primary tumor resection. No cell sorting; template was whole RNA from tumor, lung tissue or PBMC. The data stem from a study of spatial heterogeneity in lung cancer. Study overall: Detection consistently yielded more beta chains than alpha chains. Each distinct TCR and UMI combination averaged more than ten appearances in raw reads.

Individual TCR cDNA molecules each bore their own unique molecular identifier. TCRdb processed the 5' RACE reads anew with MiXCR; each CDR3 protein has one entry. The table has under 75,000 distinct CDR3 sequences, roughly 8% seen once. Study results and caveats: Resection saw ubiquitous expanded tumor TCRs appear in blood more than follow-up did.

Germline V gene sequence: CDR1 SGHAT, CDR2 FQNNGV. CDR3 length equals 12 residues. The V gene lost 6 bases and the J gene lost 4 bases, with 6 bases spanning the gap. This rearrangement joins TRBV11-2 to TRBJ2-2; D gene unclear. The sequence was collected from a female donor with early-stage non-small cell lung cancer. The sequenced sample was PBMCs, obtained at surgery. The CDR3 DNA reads TGTGCCAGCAGGCGATTCACCGGGGAGCTGTTTTTT. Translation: CASRRFTGELFF.